One and the same sample provided the 30 T cell receptor beta chains below, sequenced in a study of shared clonotypes between healthy human individuals. Using immunoSEQ multiplex PCR, the repertoire was profiled, and TCRdb retains in-frame clones only, with some absent. The table lists around 1,000,000 clones, about 80% of them singletons, with approximately 0.9% in the top ten. Sequencing was performed on memory CD4+ T cells from PBMCs. Subset indicated: CD45RA-negative fraction. The receptors originated from a man between 18 and 29 years old in good health. Some clones in this sample may be carry-over from other donors' samples.

The rearrangement uses TRBV27 and TRBJ2-1; D gene unclear. CDR3 length equals 15 residues. CDR1 MNHEY and CDR2 SMNVEV come from the germline V gene (reference sequence). V lost 2 bases, J lost 0 bases, and 8 bases lay in between. CDR3 amino acids: CASSLSASSYNEQFF. Written as DNA, the CDR3 is TGTGCCAGCAGTTTAAGCGCTAGCTCCTACAATGAGCAGTTCTTC.

The chain employs TRBV7-6 and TRBJ1-1; TRBD1 is a possible D gene (5 bases). This CDR3 has 12 residues. The V end lost 5 bases, the J end lost 11 bases, and 15 bases lay between the germline ends. The germline V gene has CDR1 SGHVS and CDR2 FNYEAQ. CDR3 residues: CASSRSRRGAFF. CDR3 DNA: TGTGCCAGCAGCCGAAGCCGGCGGGGGGCTTTCTTT. The full variable domain, completed using reference TRBV7-6 and TRBJ1-1, is GAGVSQSPRYKVTKRGQDVALRCDPISGHVSLYWYRQALGQGPEFLTYFNYEAQQDKSGLPNDRFSAERPEGSISTLTIQRTEQRDSAMYRCASSRSRRGAFFGQGTRLTVV.

This clone was recorded a few times. The genes are TRBV4-3 and TRBJ2-3; D tentatively reads TRBD1 or TRBD2 (5 bases each). There are 15 residues in the CDR3. Germline CDR1 LGHNA, CDR2 YSLEER. Deletions cut 3 bases from V and 4 bases from J, with 14 bases between. The CDR3 DNA reads as TGCGCCAGCAGCCAGGGGCAGATGCGGGCAGATACGCAGTATTTT. It specifies CASSQGQMRADTQYF.

The chain is built from TRBV28 and TRBJ2-3; 7 bases map to TRBD2. J gave up 7 bases and V 6 bases, and 7 bases lay outside the gene matches. The germline V gene has CDR1 MDHEN and CDR2 SYDVKM. The CDR3 length is 13 residues. CDR3 in DNA: TGTGCCAGCAGCCCACGGGACTATTATACGCAGTATTTT. Encoded protein: CASSPRDYYTQYF.

The chain employs TRBV29-1 and TRBJ2-3; maybe TRBD2 (6 bases). The V gene's germline CDR1 is SQVTM and CDR2 ANQGSEA. The CDR3 has 15 amino acids. The ends were cut back, 3 bases at V and 2 bases at J, with 15 bases in the middle. The CDR3 DNA follows: TGCAGCGTTGAGGGGGGACGGGGGATCACAGATACGCAGTATTTT. Translation gives CSVEGGRGITDTQYF.

The chain joins TRBV30 to TRBJ2-3, with D perhaps assigned TRBD1 or TRBD2 (5 bases each). Trimming pared 4 bases from V and 0 bases from J, leaving 11 bases between. The CDR3 sequence is 14 residues long. Germline V gene data show CDR1 as GTSNPN and CDR2 as SVGIG (reference sequence). The CDR3 is CAWTEGTSTDTQYF. In DNA, the CDR3 is TGTGCCTGGACAGAGGGGACGAGCACAGATACGCAGTATTTT.

CDR3 nucleotide sequence: TGTGCCAGCAGTTACCCGAAGCACGGCGCCGGTGAGGCTTTCTTT. Translated: CASSYPKHGAGEAFF. The V and J genes are TRBV6-6 and TRBJ1-1; D not certain. The germline V and J ends were trimmed by 2 bases and 11 bases, with 21 bases remaining between them. Looked up from germline, CDR1 is MNHNY and CDR2 is SVGAGI (reference sequence). This CDR3 has 15 residues.

In its sample, this clone was seen a few times. The chain recombines TRBV12-5 with TRBJ2-1; 12 nucleotides agree with TRBD1. In germline, CDR1 is LGHNT, CDR2 FRNRAP. The CDR3 is 15 residues long. V shed 4 bases, J shed 6 bases, and the junction held 4 bases outside the gene matches. CDR3 amino acids: CASGSGQGAVNEQFF. CDR3 DNA sequence: TGTGCTAGTGGTTCGGGACAGGGGGCGGTCAATGAGCAGTTCTTC.

The V call is TRBV5-1, the J call TRBJ1-1; unclear D gene. CDR1 SGHRS and CDR2 YFSETQ come from the germline V gene. This CDR3 spans 12 amino acids. The germline V and J ends were trimmed by 4 bases and 4 bases, with 8 bases remaining between them. CDR3 protein: CASSNSGTEAFF. As DNA, the CDR3 is TGCGCCAGCAGCAATTCGGGCACTGAAGCTTTCTTT.

The rearrangement joins TRBV28 to TRBJ2-4, with 9 bases fitting TRBD1. Trimming cost V 5 bases and J 8 bases; bases outside gene matches: 22. The CDR3 spans 19 residues. Germline V gene lookup returns CDR1 MDHEN and CDR2 SYDVKM. CDR3 in amino acids: CASSPLSSHRGRGRYIQYF. CDR3 nucleotide sequence: TGTGCCAGCAGTCCCCTCTCCTCCCACAGGGGGCGCGGTCGGTACATTCAGTACTTC.

The chain combines TRBV30 with TRBJ2-7; no clear D. This CDR3 is built from 12 residues. Germline CDR1 GTSNPN, CDR2 SVGIG (reference sequence). With 0 bases removed from V and 6 bases from J, the gap between germline ends came to 9 bases. For the CDR3, the DNA is TGTGCCTGGAGTGTCCGTCAGGTCGAGCAGTACTTC. Translation gives CAWSVRQVEQYF.

The chain combines TRBV7-9 with TRBJ2-7; D gene uncertain. The V and J ends lost 3 bases and 2 bases respectively, with 11 bases between them. The CDR3 has 14 residues. Looked up from germline, CDR1 is SEHNR and CDR2 is FQNEAQ (reference sequence). The CDR3: CASSFLAGTYEQYF. In DNA form, the CDR3 reads TGTGCCAGCAGCTTTTTAGCCGGCACCTACGAGCAGTACTTC.

This sequence joins TRBV5-1 and TRBJ2-5; TRBD2 matches 9 bases. V trimming: 2 bases; J trimming: 4 bases; junction bases outside the gene matches: 9. The CDR3 spans 16 residues. Germline CDR1 reads SGHRS; CDR2 reads YFSETQ. In nucleotides, the CDR3 is TGCGCCAGCAGCTTCGAAATAGCGGGAGCGGGAGAGACCCAGTACTTC. Translated, it gives CASSFEIAGAGETQYF.

This chain joins TRBV2 and TRBJ2-1; 8 nucleotides align to TRBD1. Germline CDR1 and CDR2: SNHLY and FYNNEI. The CDR3 covers 13 residues. V gave up 3 bases and J gave up 8 bases; unmatched junction bases: 3. The CDR3 sequence is CASSDAGGDEQFF. The CDR3 DNA is TGTGCCAGCAGTGATGCAGGGGGCGATGAGCAGTTCTTC.

This chain connects TRBV9 to TRBJ2-3; TRBD2 might be the D (6 bases). The V end lost 0 bases, the J end lost 2 bases, and 10 bases lay between the germline ends. CDR3 length: 15 residues. Germline lookup yields CDR1 SGDLS and CDR2 YYNGEE. CDR3 bases: TGTGCCAGCAGCGTAGCGGCGGGACCCACAGATACGCAGTATTTT. It yields the protein CASSVAAGPTDTQYF. The whole variable domain, remainder taken from reference TRBV9 and TRBJ2-3, is DSGVTQTPKHLITATGQRVTLRCSPRSGDLSVYWYQQSLDQGLQFLIQYYNGEERAKGNILERFSAQQFPDLHSELNLSSLELGDSALYFCASSVAAGPTDTQYFGPGTRLTVL.

The chain has TRBV6-1 and TRBJ2-5; D unclear. Germline V CDR1 and CDR2: MNHNS, SASEGT. This CDR3 is built from 15 residues. The V gene lost 6 bases and the J gene lost 4 bases, with 18 bases spanning the gap. The CDR3 DNA follows: TGTGCCAGCAGCCCCGAAATCATGCTACGAGAGACCCAGTACTTC. The encoded protein is CASSPEIMLRETQYF.

The chain links TRBV18 to TRBJ2-5; D not certain. The length of the CDR3 is 13 residues. The germline gives CDR1 KGHSH, CDR2 LQKENI. V lost 5 bases to trimming and J lost 2 bases, with 9 bases between them. CDR3 amino acids: CASSTKIQETQYF. The CDR3 DNA is TGTGCCAGCTCAACAAAAATTCAAGAGACCCAGTACTTC.

V and J are TRBV19 and TRBJ2-1; 11 nucleotides match TRBD2. The junction had 3 bases not matched to a gene; V was cut back by 3 bases and J by 2 bases. CDR3 length equals 16 residues. Germline lookup yields CDR1 LNHDA and CDR2 SQIVND (reference sequence). CDR3 loop: CASSIRLAGTYNEQFF. Here the CDR3 DNA reads TGTGCCAGTAGTATCCGACTAGCGGGGACCTACAATGAGCAGTTCTTC.

The J gene is TRBJ2-5, the V gene TRBV4-2; 13 nucleotides line up with TRBD2. Germline assignment: CDR1 LGHNA and CDR2 YNFKEQ. The junction had 14 bases not matched to a gene; V was cut back by 3 bases and J by 1 base. This CDR3 region has 20 residues. This CDR3 reads CASSQETSGRALGSQETQYF. The CDR3 nucleotides read TGTGCCAGCAGCCAGGAAACTAGCGGGAGGGCCCTGGGCTCCCAAGAGACCCAGTACTTC.

This rearrangement joins TRBV28 to TRBJ2-7; D assignment may be TRBD1 or TRBD2 (5 bases each). Trimming removed 5 bases from V and 6 bases from J, with 20 bases in between. Per the germline V gene, CDR1 is MDHEN and CDR2 is SYDVKM. The CDR3 has 15 residues. CDR3: CASSPLGDRGREQYF. The CDR3 DNA reads as TGTGCCAGCAGTCCCCTGGGGGACCGGGGACGCGAGCAGTACTTC.

The chain carries TRBV28 and TRBJ2-1; TRBD2 agrees at 7 bases. Germline-derived CDR1 and CDR2 are MDHEN and SYDVKM. V was clipped by 2 bases and J by 2 bases; unmatched bases: 6. The CDR3 spans 16 residues. The CDR3 nucleotides are TGTGCCAGCAGTTTAGTGGGGAGGGCCGCCTACAATGAGCAGTTCTTC. Translated, it gives CASSLVGRAAYNEQFF.

In its sample, this clone was seen a few times. V is TRBV5-6 and J is TRBJ1-6; 11 bases align to TRBD1. Trimming cost V 4 bases and J 10 bases; bases outside gene matches: 10. The CDR3 length is 16 residues. Germline-derived CDR1 and CDR2 are SGHDT and YYEEEE. In DNA, the CDR3 is TGTGCCAGCAGCCTGAACCGGGACAGGGGGTTGTCACCCCTCCACTTT. Its protein is CASSLNRDRGLSPLHF.

With respect to this clone: The identical CDR3 is also encoded by other nucleotide sequences in the sample. The rearrangement uses TRBV5-1 and TRBJ1-4, with 9 bases that match TRBD1. CDR3 size: 14 residues. CDR1 SGHRS and CDR2 YFSETQ come from the germline V gene. The V gene end was trimmed by 4 bases and the J gene end by 4 bases; junction bases not matched to a gene: 2. The CDR3 DNA is TGCGCCAGCAGCACGGGACAGGGTAATGAAAAACTGTTTTTT. Translation: CASSTGQGNEKLFF.

J is TRBJ2-4 and V is TRBV5-4, with D unclear. The V end was cut by 4 bases, the J end by 0 bases, with 8 bases between. There are 14 residues in the CDR3. Germline V gives CDR1 SGHNT, CDR2 YYREEE (reference sequence). The CDR3 bases are TGTGCCAGCAGCCAAAGATTAGCCAAAAACATTCAGTACTTC. Residues: CASSQRLAKNIQYF.

Concerning this clone itself: This same CDR3 is encoded by further DNA sequences in the sample. The genes are TRBV28 and TRBJ2-2; 10 bases agree with TRBD1. With V trimmed by 4 bases and J by 6 bases, 5 bases remained unmatched. The length of the CDR3 is 15 residues. Germline lookup yields CDR1 MDHEN and CDR2 SYDVKM. The CDR3 spells CASSSPGQGAGELFF. CDR3 in DNA: TGTGCCAGCAGTTCGCCTGGACAGGGGGCCGGGGAGCTGTTTTTT.

This clone was counted many times. The J gene is TRBJ2-6, the V gene TRBV2; D remains ambiguous. Trimming took 0 bases from V and 3 from J, leaving 9 bases between them. Germline V lookup: CDR1 SNHLY, CDR2 FYNNEI. CDR3 length: 16 residues. As DNA, the CDR3 is TGTGCCAGCAGTGAAGCGCTTCAGTATGGGGCCAACGTCCTGACTTTC. As protein: CASSEALQYGANVLTF.

The chain joins TRBV6-4 to TRBJ2-7, with 8 bases lining up with TRBD1. Per the germline V gene, CDR1 is MRHNA and CDR2 is SNTAGT. V shed 9 bases and J 4 bases; nucleotides not matched to a gene: 5. There are 12 residues in the CDR3. The CDR3, as DNA: TGTGCCAGTCAGGGGGCGAGGTACGAGCAGTACTTC. Its protein product is CASQGARYEQYF.

This CDR3 reads CASNLDRGLHEQYF. The CDR3 nucleotides read TGTGCCAGCAACTTAGACAGGGGGCTCCACGAGCAGTACTTC. The V gene is TRBV2, the J gene TRBJ2-7; the match to TRBD1 covers 10 bases. The germline CDR1 and CDR2 sequences are SNHLY and FYNNEI. V shed 7 bases, J shed 5 bases, and the junction held 8 bases outside the gene matches. The CDR3 runs to 14 residues.

This rearrangement joins TRBV11-2 to TRBJ2-3; D is unclear. This CDR3 is 14 amino acids long. Germline loops: CDR1 SGHAT, CDR2 FQNNGV. V was trimmed by 4 bases and J by 3 bases, leaving 11 bases between them. The CDR3 DNA reads as TGTGCCAGCAGCTCTAGGCATTTTACAGATACGCAGTATTTT. This gives the protein CASSSRHFTDTQYF.

This chain uses TRBV7-9 with TRBJ2-1, with TRBD2 matching 9 bases. The CDR3 runs to 14 residues. J gave up 9 bases and V 5 bases, and 8 bases lay outside the gene matches. Germline V gene sequence: CDR1 SEHNR, CDR2 FQNEAQ (reference sequence). The CDR3 here is CASSLRLAATEQFF. The CDR3 DNA is TGTGCCAGCAGCCTGAGACTAGCGGCAACTGAGCAGTTCTTC.